These 30 T cell receptor beta chains share one sample of origin, sequenced in a study of blood T cells in healthy people across ages (dated by TCRdb to about 2015). Libraries were constructed by 5' RACE. TCRdb lists the instrument as Illumina HiSeq 2500. A second roughly 7 to 11 cycle PCR used a sample-barcoded 5' primer and a J-beta primer mix. The public sequencing data were trimmed at Q25 with fastp and processed into clonotypes with MiXCR by TCRdb, which kept only in-frame beta chains. Every CDR3 protein is listed once, alongside the most common genes and DNA of its rows. Within this sample are under 800,000 distinct CDR3 sequences, with roughly 41% of them counted one time only. The ten largest clones add up to around 20% of the sample. Sequences were obtained from blood. The source is a woman aged 60 to 75 in good health.

This clonotype was observed a few times. V gene TRBV28 combines with J gene TRBJ2-5; D may be TRBD1 or TRBD2 (5 bases each). The J call may be in error: the DNA end matches TRBJ2-7 better. CDR3 size: 13 residues. Germline CDR1 is MDHEN and CDR2 is SYDVKM. The CDR3 DNA reads TGTGCCAGCAGTTTAGTCAGGGACGGCGAGCAGTACTTC. Translation gives CASSLVRDGEQYF.

J is TRBJ1-5 and V is TRBV12-3 or TRBV12-4; no clear D. The ends were cut back, 1 base at V and 3 bases at J, with 7 bases in the middle. This CDR3 region has 14 residues. The CDR3 region is CASSLGPVNQPQHF. The CDR3 coding sequence is TGTGCCAGCAGTTTAGGGCCGGTCAATCAGCCCCAGCATTTT.

This clonotype has only a few counts. J is TRBJ2-7 and V is TRBV29-1, with 9 bases lining up with TRBD1. The CDR3 loop spans 16 amino acids. Germline CDR1 reads SQVTM; CDR2 reads ANQGSEA. Trimming cost V 5 bases and J 7 bases; bases outside gene matches: 18. The CDR3 coding sequence is TGCAGCGTTACAAAAGGACAGGGGAATCCCTACAATGAGCAGTACTTC. Translated, it gives CSVTKGQGNPYNEQYF.

J is TRBJ2-7 and V is TRBV20-1, with 12 bases matching TRBD2. Germline lookup yields CDR1 DFQATT and CDR2 SNEGSKA (reference sequence). With 5 bases clipped from V and 0 bases from J, the junction kept 2 bases outside the gene matches. CDR3 length equals 14 residues. The CDR3 bases are TGCAGTGCTCAACTAGCGGGGGGCTCCTACGAGCAGTACTTC. This sequence encodes CSAQLAGGSYEQYF.

Of note for this clonotype: This could be a read error, since a much larger clone is one nucleotide away. The chain carries TRBV4-2 and TRBJ2-1; 7 bases align to TRBD2. The J call is uncertain, as TRBJ2-7 better fits the DNA end. The CDR3 loop spans 16 amino acids. Germline V gene sequence: CDR1 LGHNA, CDR2 YNFKEQ. CDR3 loop: CASSQDGLADYNEQYF. Here the CDR3 DNA reads TGTGCCAGCAGCCAAGATGGCCTAGCGGACTACAATGAGCAGTACTTC.

The V call is TRBV14, the J call TRBJ2-7, with 9 positions matching TRBD2. This CDR3 contains 20 residues. From germline, CDR1 is SGHDN and CDR2 FVKESK. V was pared by 1 base and J by 5 bases, with 21 bases of the junction left unmatched. This CDR3 reads CASSQAWAGLAGFFFDEQYF. The CDR3 DNA follows: TGTGCCAGCAGCCAAGCCTGGGCCGGGCTAGCGGGGTTTTTTTTCGACGAGCAGTACTTC.

This chain joins TRBV5-1 and TRBJ2-1; TRBD1 matches 11 bases. From germline, CDR1 is SGHRS and CDR2 YFSETQ. V lost 4 bases, J lost 8 bases, and 8 bases stayed unmatched. This CDR3 has 15 amino acids. The CDR3 loop reads CASSAGQGAVYEQFF. The DNA for the CDR3 is TGCGCCAGCAGCGCTGGACAGGGGGCTGTCTATGAGCAGTTCTTC.

Only a few counts were recorded for this clonotype. This sequence joins TRBV6-1 and TRBJ2-7; D is perhaps TRBD2 (7 bases). CDR1 is MNHNS, CDR2 SASEGT, per germline. CDR3 length: 12 amino acids. The ends were cut back, 6 bases at V and 6 bases at J, with 12 bases in the middle. The CDR3 region is CASRRGASEQYF. The CDR3 DNA follows: TGTGCCAGCAGACGGGGGGCTAGCGAGCAGTACTTC.

This clonotype was recorded a few times. The CDR3 spells CSARKYEQYF. CDR3 nucleotides: TGCAGTGCTAGGAAATACGAGCAGTACTTC. The chain carries TRBV20-1 and TRBJ2-7; D is ambiguous. V was pared by 3 bases and J by 4 bases, with 4 bases between. Germline V gives CDR1 DFQATT, CDR2 SNEGSKA (reference sequence). The CDR3 consists of 10 residues.

This clonotype appeared a few times. The gene calls are TRBV12-3 or TRBV12-4 and TRBJ2-3, with 10 bases lining up with TRBD2. The CDR3 is 16 residues long. V lost 7 bases and J lost 4; bases outside the gene matches: 11. Here the CDR3 DNA reads TGTGCCAGCAACCACAATAGCGGGGGGTTGGCAGATACGCAGTATTTT. Its protein product is CASNHNSGGLADTQYF.

The V gene is TRBV12-3 or TRBV12-4, the J gene TRBJ2-1; 9 nucleotides align to TRBD2. The CDR3 extends over 15 amino acids. The J segment lost 9 bases and the V segment lost 7 bases, leaving 13 bases of the junction unmatched. CDR3 sequence (DNA): TGTGCCAGCACTCCAGGCGGGGGGGCCGCAGCTGAGCAGTTCTTC. It yields the protein CASTPGGGAAAEQFF.

The chain uses TRBV6-5 and TRBJ2-3, with a tentative D call TRBD1 (6 bases). Per germline, CDR1 MNHEY and CDR2 SVGAGI. The length of the CDR3 is 13 residues. Trimming cost V 10 bases and J 6 bases, with 17 bases left between them. CDR3: CATRQAGGDTQYF. The CDR3 nucleotides read TGTGCCACCAGACAGGCCGGTGGGGATACGCAGTATTTT.

The chain couples TRBV28 to TRBJ2-7, with 7 nucleotides matching TRBD1. The J call may be mistaken, given a closer DNA end match to TRBJ2-5. The CDR3 extends over 15 amino acids. Germline values: CDR1 MDHEN, CDR2 SYDVKM. The CDR3 here is CASSSGQVLLETQYF. For the CDR3, the DNA is TGTGCCAGCAGTTCCGGACAGGTGTTGTTAGAGACCCAGTACTTC.

This chain links TRBV7-2 with TRBJ2-5; TRBD2 agrees at 10 bases. The end of the DNA aligns better with TRBJ2-7, so the J call may be wrong. CDR1 is SGHTA, CDR2 FQGNSA, per germline. The CDR3 is 15 residues long. For the CDR3, the DNA is TGTACCAGCAGCTTAGAGAGCGGGAGGGCCGCCGAGCAGTACTTC. Amino acids: CTSSLESGRAAEQYF.

V and J are TRBV7-2 and TRBJ1-5; 8 bases are shared with TRBD1. The V gene's germline CDR1 is SGHTA and CDR2 FQGNSA. CDR3 size: 13 residues. Trimming took 4 bases from V and 6 from J; bases not matched to a gene: 2. CDR3 DNA: TGTGCCAGCAGCTCCAGGGGGCTTCAGCCCCAGCATTTT. It is translated as CASSSRGLQPQHF.

About this clonotype: A much larger clone lies a single base off, so this may be a read error. V usage is TRBV18 and J usage is TRBJ2-4, with TRBD2 matching 7 bases. Per the germline V gene, CDR1 is KGHSH and CDR2 is LQKENI. J lost 13 bases, V lost 3 bases, and 9 bases had no gene match. The CDR3 spans 13 residues. CDR3 sequence (DNA): TGTGCCAGCTCACCCGGGACTAACAATGAGCAGTACTTC. As protein: CASSPGTNNEQYF.

V is TRBV30 and J is TRBJ2-7; 7 bases fit TRBD1. This CDR3 spans 12 amino acids. The germline gives CDR1 GTSNPN, CDR2 SVGIG (reference sequence). Trimming cost V 3 bases and J 5 bases; bases outside gene matches: 4. In DNA, the CDR3 is TGTGCCTGGAGCGGGGACAGCCACGAGCAGTACTTC. It encodes CAWSGDSHEQYF.

The J gene is TRBJ2-1, the V gene TRBV4-3, with 11 positions matching TRBD2. V shed 2 bases, J shed 6 bases, and the junction held 6 bases outside the gene matches. The CDR3 runs to 16 residues. CDR1 and CDR2 from the germline V gene are LGHNA and YSLEER. The CDR3 sequence is CASSQQPGLAANEQFF. As DNA, the CDR3 is TGCGCCAGCAGCCAACAGCCGGGACTAGCGGCCAATGAGCAGTTCTTC.

Only a few counts were recorded for this clonotype. One base away lies a much larger clone, so this may be a sequencing read error. The gene calls are TRBV4-2 and TRBJ2-4, with 12 bases fitting TRBD2. CDR3 length equals 16 residues. After removal of 1 base from V and 9 bases from J, the junction contained 7 bases not matched to a gene. Germline CDR1 is LGHNA and CDR2 is YNFKEQ. CDR3 sequence (DNA): TGTGCCAGCAGCCAAGGTACTAGCGGGAGGTTAAGCATTCAGTACTTC. Its translation: CASSQGTSGRLSIQYF.

The chain uses TRBV7-2 and TRBJ2-3; no clear D. The V end was cut by 4 bases, the J end by 2 bases, with 16 bases between. The CDR3 has 16 amino acids. The germline V gene has CDR1 SGHTA and CDR2 FQGNSA. CDR3 loop: CASSSRGRPLTDTQYF. The CDR3 bases are TGTGCCAGCAGCTCCCGTGGACGGCCACTCACAGATACGCAGTATTTT.

This sequence joins TRBV7-6 and TRBJ2-7; no clear D gene. CDR1 and CDR2 (germline): SGHVS, FNYEAQ. CDR3 length: 13 amino acids. With 5 bases removed from V and 2 bases from J, the gap between germline ends came to 10 bases. CDR3 DNA sequence: TGTGCCAGCAGCCCCCAGGCCCCCTACGAGCAGTACTTC. This gives the protein CASSPQAPYEQYF.

The chain couples TRBV9 to TRBJ1-1, with TRBD1 identical over 7 bases. The CDR3 has 15 residues. The germline gives CDR1 SGDLS, CDR2 YYNGEE. With 3 bases clipped from V and 0 bases from J, the junction kept 5 bases outside the gene matches. CDR3 nucleotide sequence: TGTGCCAGCAGCGCAGGGGGGGCTATGAACACTGAAGCTTTCTTT. Translation gives CASSAGGAMNTEAFF.

Details on this clonotype: This may be a read error, as it is one base from a much larger clone. V gene TRBV20-1 combines with J gene TRBJ2-5; D may be TRBD1 (5 bases). Germline V gene data show CDR1 as DFQATT and CDR2 as SNEGSKA (reference sequence). The V end lost 0 bases, the J end lost 13 bases, and 15 bases lay between the germline ends. This CDR3 region has 12 residues. The chain's CDR3 is CSAREQGYERYF. In nucleotides, the CDR3 is TGCAGTGCTAGAGAGCAGGGCTACGAGCGGTACTTC.

This sequence joins TRBV27 and TRBJ2-7, with D possibly matching TRBD1 (6 bases). The J call is uncertain, as TRBJ2-5 better fits the DNA end. The CDR3 loop spans 15 amino acids. Germline V CDR1 and CDR2: MNHEY, SMNVEV (reference sequence). Here the CDR3 reads CASSLRGQHQETQYF. The CDR3 nucleotides read TGTGCCAGCAGTTTAAGAGGACAGCACCAAGAGACCCAGTACTTC.

In nucleotides, the CDR3 is TGTGCCAGCAGTGAGGACGTCTACAATGAGCAGTTCTTC. Encoded protein: CASSEDVYNEQFF. The V gene is TRBV25-1, the J gene TRBJ2-1; D not certain. The CDR3 loop spans 13 amino acids. Trimming removed 3 bases at V and 3 bases at J, with 6 bases between. The germline V gene has CDR1 MGHDK and CDR2 SYGVNS.

V gene TRBV9 combines with J gene TRBJ2-5; TRBD2 agrees at 9 bases. Germline-derived CDR1 and CDR2 are SGDLS and YYNGEE. This CDR3 is 17 amino acids long. J gave up 11 bases and V 4 bases, and 21 bases lay outside the gene matches. CDR3 loop: CASSPATGTSNYNEQYF. The CDR3 DNA reads TGTGCCAGCAGCCCCGCGACCGGGACTAGCAACTACAATGAGCAGTACTTC.

The J gene is TRBJ1-3, the V gene TRBV4-1; possibly TRBD1 for D (5 bases). This CDR3 has 15 amino acids. Germline V gene lookup returns CDR1 MGHRA and CDR2 YSYEKL. Trimming shortened V by 0 bases and J by 3 bases, and 9 bases separated the two germline ends. CDR3 amino acids: CASSQDEGIGNTIYF. CDR3 in DNA: TGCGCCAGCAGCCAAGACGAGGGGATTGGAAACACCATATATTTT.

About this clonotype itself: An end of the junction does not agree with germline; a read error may underlie this. The chain couples TRBV2 to TRBJ2-7; a weak D match, TRBD1 (6 bases). The CDR3 totals 13 residues. The germline gives CDR1 SNHLY, CDR2 FYNNEI. The CDR3 sequence is CTSSRTEDYEQYF. DNA for the CDR3: TGTACCAGCAGTCGGACAGAAGACTACGAGCAGTACTTC.

CDR3 in amino acids: CSARGLFYNEQFF. In DNA, the CDR3 is TGCAGTGCTAGAGGGCTTTTTTACAATGAGCAGTTCTTC. The chain combines TRBV20-1 with TRBJ2-1; D gene ambiguous. Germline V gives CDR1 DFQATT, CDR2 SNEGSKA (reference sequence). CDR3 length equals 13 residues. V was pared by 1 base and J by 4 bases, with 8 bases between.

The rearrangement uses TRBV4-1 and TRBJ1-1; 7 bases are a match to TRBD1. V was pared by 8 bases and J by 1 base, with 4 bases of the junction left unmatched. Per germline, CDR1 MGHRA and CDR2 YSYEKL. This CDR3 spans 13 amino acids. The CDR3: CASWDSENTEAFF. The CDR3 DNA reads as TGCGCCAGCTGGGACAGTGAGAACACTGAAGCTTTCTTT.